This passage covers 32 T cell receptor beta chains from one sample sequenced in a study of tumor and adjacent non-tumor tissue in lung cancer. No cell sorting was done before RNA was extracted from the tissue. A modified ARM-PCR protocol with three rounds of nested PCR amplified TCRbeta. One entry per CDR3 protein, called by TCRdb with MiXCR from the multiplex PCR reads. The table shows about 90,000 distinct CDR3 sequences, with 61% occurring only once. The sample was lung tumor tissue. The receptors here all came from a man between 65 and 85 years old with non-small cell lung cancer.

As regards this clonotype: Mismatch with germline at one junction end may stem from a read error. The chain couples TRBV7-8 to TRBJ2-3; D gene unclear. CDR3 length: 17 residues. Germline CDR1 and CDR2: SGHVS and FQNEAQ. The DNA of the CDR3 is TGTGCCAGCACTGAACGATTCGCAGGAGAAGGCGCAGATACGCAGTACTTT. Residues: CASTERFAGEGADTQYF. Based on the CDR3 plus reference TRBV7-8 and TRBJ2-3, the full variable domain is GAGVSQSPRYKVAKRGQDVALRCDPISGHVSLFWYQQALGQGPEFLTYFQNEAQLDKSGLPSDRFFAERPEGSVSTLKIQRTQQEDSAVYLCASTERFAGEGADTQYFGPGTRLTVL.

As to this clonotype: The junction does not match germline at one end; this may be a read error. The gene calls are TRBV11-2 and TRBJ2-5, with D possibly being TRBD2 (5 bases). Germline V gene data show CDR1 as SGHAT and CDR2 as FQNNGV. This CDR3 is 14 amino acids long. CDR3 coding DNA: TGTGCCAGCAGCTTAGGACATGGTGGGGAGACCCAATACTTC. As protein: CASSLGHGGETQYF.

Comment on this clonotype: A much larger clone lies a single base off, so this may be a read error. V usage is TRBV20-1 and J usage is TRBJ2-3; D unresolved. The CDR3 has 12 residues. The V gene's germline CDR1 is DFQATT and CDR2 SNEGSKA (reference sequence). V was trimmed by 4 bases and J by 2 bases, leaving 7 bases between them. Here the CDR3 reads CSANPTTDTQYF. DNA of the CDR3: TGCAGTGCTAACCCGACCACAGATACGCAGTATTTT.

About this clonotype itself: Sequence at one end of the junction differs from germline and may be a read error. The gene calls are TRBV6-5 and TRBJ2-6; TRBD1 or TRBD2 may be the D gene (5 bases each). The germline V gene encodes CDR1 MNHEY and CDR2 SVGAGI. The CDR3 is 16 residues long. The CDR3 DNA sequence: TGTACCAGCAGTTACCTGGCGGGCTCTGGGGCCAACGCCCTCACTTTC. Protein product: CTSSYLAGSGANALTF.

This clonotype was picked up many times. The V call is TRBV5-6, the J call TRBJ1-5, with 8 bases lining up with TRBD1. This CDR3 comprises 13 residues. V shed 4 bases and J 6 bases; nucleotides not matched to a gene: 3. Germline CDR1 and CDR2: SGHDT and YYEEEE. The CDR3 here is CASSRQGSQPQHF. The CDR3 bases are TGTGCCAGCAGCAGACAGGGGTCTCAGCCCCAGCATTTT.

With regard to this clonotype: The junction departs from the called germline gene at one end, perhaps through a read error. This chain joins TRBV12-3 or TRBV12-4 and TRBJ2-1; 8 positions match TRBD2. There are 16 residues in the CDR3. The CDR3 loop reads CTSSLRGLVVYNEQFF. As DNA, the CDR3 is TGTACCAGCAGTTTAAGGGGACTAGTGGTGTACAATGAGCAGTTCTTC.

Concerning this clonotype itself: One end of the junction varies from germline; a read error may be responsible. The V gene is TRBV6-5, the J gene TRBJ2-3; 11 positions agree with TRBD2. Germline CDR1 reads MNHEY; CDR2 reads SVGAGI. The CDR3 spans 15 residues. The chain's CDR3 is CASMSLAGETDTQYF. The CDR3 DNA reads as TGTGCCAGCATGTCACTAGCGGGAGAGACAGACACGCAGTATTTT.

The DNA of the CDR3 is TGCGCCAACAACTTGGCGGGACAGGCGGCGAGGGAGACCCAGTACTTC. It encodes CANNLAGQAARETQYF. The chain recombines TRBV5-1 with TRBJ2-5, with 8 bases aligning to TRBD1. There are 16 residues in the CDR3. The germline V gene has CDR1 SGHRS and CDR2 YFSETQ. V lost 9 bases, J lost 5 bases, and 18 bases stayed unmatched.

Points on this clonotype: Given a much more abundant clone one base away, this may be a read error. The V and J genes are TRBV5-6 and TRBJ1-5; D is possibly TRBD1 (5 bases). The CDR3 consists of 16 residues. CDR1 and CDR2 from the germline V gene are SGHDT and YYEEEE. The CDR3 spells CASSLSAGLSDQPQHF. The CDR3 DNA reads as TGTGCCAGCAGCTTGTCGGCGGGACTTAGCGATCAGCCCCAGCATTTT.

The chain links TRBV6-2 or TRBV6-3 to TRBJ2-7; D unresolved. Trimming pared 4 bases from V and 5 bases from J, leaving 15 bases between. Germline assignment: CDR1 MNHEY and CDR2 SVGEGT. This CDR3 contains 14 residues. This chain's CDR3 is CASSSGTRFNEQYF. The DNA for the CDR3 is TGTGCCAGCAGTTCCGGAACAAGGTTCAACGAGCAGTACTTC.

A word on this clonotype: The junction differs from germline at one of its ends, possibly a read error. CDR3 nucleotides: TGTGCCAGCAACCAAGAGTGGATGCAGGGGATGAGCAATCAGCCCCAGCATTTT. Translating it yields CASNQEWMQGMSNQPQHF. V usage is TRBV4-2 and J usage is TRBJ1-5; a possible D gene is TRBD1 (6 bases). Germline loops: CDR1 LGHNA, CDR2 YNFKEQ. This CDR3 comprises 18 residues.

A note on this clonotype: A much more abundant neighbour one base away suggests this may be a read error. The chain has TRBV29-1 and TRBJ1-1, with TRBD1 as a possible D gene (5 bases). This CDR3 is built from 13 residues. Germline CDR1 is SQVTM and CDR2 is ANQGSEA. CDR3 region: CSAEKGTGTEAFF. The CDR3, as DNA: TGCAGCGCTGAAAAGGGGACGGGCACTGAAGCTTTCTTT.

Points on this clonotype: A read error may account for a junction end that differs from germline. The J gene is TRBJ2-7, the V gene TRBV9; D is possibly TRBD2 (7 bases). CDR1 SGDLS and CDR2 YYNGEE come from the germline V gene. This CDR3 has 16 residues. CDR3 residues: CASSPWGGGLAYDQYF. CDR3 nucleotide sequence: TGTGCCAGCAGCCCCTGGGGGGGGGGCCTAGCCTACGATCAGTACTTC.

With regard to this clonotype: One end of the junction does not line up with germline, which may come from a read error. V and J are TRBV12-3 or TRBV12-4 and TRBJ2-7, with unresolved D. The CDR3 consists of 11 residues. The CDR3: CVSSSYQVRYF. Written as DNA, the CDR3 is TGTGTCAGCAGTTCCTACCAGGTTCGGTACTTC.

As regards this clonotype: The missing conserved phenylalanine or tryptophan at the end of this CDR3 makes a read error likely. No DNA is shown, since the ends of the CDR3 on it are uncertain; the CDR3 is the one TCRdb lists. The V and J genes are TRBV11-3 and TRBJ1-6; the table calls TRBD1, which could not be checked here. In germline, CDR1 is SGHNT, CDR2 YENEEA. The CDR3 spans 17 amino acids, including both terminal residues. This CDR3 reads CASSPRQHVRDNSPLHY.

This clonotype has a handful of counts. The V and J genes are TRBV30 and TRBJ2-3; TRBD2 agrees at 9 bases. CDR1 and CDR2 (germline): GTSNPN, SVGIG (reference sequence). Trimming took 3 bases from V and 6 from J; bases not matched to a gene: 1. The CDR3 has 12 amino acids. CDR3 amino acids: CAWSTSGDTQYF. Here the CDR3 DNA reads TGTGCCTGGAGCACTAGCGGGGATACGCAGTATTTT.

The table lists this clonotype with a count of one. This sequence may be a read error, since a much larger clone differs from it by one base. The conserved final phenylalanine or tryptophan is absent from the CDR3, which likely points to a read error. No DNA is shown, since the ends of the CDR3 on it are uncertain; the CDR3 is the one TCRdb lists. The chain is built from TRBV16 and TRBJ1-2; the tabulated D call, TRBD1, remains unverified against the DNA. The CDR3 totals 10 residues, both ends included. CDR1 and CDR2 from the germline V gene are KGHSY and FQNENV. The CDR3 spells CASSKGTGRL.

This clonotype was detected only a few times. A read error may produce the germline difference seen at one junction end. CDR3 nucleotide sequence: TGTGTCAGCAGTTACGACGTGACGGGGACCCAGTACTTC. Its translation is CVSSYDVTGTQYF. V gene TRBV6-5 combines with J gene TRBJ2-5; D ambiguous. The CDR3 has 13 residues. CDR1 and CDR2 from the germline V gene are MNHEY and SVGAGI.

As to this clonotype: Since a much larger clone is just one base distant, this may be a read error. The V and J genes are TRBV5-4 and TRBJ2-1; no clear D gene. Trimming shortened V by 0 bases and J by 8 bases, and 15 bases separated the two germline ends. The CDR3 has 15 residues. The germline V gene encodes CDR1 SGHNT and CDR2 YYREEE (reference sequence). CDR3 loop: CASSLGAHACDEQFF. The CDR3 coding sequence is TGTGCCAGCAGCTTGGGGGCGCACGCCTGTGATGAGCAGTTCTTC.

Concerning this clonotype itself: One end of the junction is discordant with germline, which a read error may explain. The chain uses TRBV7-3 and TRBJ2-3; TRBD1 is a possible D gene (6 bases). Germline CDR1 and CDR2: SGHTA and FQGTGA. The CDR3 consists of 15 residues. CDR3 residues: CTSREIGGPTDTQYF. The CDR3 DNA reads TGTACCAGCAGAGAAATAGGGGGACCCACAGATACGCAGTATTTT.

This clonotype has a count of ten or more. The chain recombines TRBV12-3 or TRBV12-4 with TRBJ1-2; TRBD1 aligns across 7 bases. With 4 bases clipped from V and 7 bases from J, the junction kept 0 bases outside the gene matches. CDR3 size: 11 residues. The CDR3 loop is CASSSGGGYTF. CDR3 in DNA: TGTGCCAGCAGTTCAGGGGGTGGCTACACCTTC.

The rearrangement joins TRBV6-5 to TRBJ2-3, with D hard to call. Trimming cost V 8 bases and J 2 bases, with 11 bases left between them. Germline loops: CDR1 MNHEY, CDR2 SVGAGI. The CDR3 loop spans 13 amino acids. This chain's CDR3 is CASGWVNTDTQYF. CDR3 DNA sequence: TGTGCCAGCGGTTGGGTCAACACAGATACGCAGTATTTT.

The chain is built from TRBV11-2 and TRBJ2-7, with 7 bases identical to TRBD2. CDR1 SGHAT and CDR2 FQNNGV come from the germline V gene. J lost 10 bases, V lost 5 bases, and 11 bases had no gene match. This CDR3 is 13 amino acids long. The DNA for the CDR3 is TGTGCCAGCAGCACCGGACTAGGCTCCTACCAGTACTTC. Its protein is CASSTGLGSYQYF.

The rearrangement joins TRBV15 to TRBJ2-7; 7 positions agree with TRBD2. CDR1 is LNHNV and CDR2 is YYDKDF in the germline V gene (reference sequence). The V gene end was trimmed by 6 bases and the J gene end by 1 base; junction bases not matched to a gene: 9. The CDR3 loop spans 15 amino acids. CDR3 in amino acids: CATRTSGRGSYEQYF. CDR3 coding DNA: TGTGCCACCAGAACAAGTGGGAGGGGATCCTACGAGCAGTACTTC.

This CDR3 is CASSYTSQGTEAFF. In DNA, the CDR3 is TGCGCCAGCAGCTATACCTCCCAGGGGACTGAAGCTTTCTTT. This chain connects TRBV5-1 to TRBJ1-1; tentatively, D is TRBD1 (6 bases). The V gene lost 3 bases and the J gene lost 5 bases, with 14 bases spanning the gap. Per the germline V gene, CDR1 is SGHRS and CDR2 is YFSETQ. The CDR3 covers 14 residues.

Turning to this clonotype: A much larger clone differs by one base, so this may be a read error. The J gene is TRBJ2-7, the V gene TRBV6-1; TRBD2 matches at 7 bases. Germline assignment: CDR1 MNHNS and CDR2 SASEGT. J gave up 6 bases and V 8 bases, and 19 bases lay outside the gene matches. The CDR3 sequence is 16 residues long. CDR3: CASQFGAGVRRIEQYF. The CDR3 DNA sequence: TGTGCCAGCCAGTTTGGCGCGGGGGTGAGAAGGATCGAGCAGTACTTC.

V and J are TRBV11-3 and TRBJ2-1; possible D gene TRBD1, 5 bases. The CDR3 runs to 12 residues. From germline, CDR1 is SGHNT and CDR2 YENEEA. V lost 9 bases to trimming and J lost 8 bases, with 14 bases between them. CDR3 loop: CASSPDSDEQFF. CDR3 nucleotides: TGTGCCAGTAGCCCCGACAGTGATGAGCAGTTCTTC.

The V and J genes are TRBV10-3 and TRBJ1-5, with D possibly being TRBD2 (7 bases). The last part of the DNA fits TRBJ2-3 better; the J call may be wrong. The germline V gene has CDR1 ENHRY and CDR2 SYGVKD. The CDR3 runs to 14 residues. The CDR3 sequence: CATEGGTRKQPQYF. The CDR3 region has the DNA TGTGCCACTGAGGGGGGGACGCGAAAGCAGCCCCAGTATTTT.

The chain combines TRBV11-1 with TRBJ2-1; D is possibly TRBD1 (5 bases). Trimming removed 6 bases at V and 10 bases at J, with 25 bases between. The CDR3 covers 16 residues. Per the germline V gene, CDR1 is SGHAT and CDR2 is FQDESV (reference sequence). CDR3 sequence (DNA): TGTGCCAGCAGTCAAGCTGGGGCCGTTAGTCGAAGCGAGCAGTTCTTC. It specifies CASSQAGAVSRSEQFF.

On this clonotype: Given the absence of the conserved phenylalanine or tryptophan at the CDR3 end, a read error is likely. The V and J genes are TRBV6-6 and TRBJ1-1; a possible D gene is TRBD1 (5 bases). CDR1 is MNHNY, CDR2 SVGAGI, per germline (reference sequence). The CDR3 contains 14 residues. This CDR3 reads CASSGRGVNTEAFL. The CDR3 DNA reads TGTGCAAGCAGTGGACGAGGGGTGAACACTGAAGCTTTCTTA.

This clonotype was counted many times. The CDR3, as DNA: TGTGCCAGCAGCCTTGGGACAAATTTAAGGAACACTGAAGCTTTCTTT. Encoded protein: CASSLGTNLRNTEAFF. This chain connects TRBV7-8 to TRBJ1-1; perhaps TRBD1 as D (6 bases). This CDR3 is built from 16 residues. Germline values: CDR1 SGHVS, CDR2 FQNEAQ. Trimming left V 5 bases short and J 1 base short, with 17 bases between.

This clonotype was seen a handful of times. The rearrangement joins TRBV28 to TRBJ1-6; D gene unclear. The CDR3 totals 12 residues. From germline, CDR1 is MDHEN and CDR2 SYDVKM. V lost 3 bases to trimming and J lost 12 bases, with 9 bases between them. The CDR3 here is CASSLKLGPLHF. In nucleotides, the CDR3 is TGTGCCAGCAGTTTGAAGTTGGGACCCCTCCACTTT.